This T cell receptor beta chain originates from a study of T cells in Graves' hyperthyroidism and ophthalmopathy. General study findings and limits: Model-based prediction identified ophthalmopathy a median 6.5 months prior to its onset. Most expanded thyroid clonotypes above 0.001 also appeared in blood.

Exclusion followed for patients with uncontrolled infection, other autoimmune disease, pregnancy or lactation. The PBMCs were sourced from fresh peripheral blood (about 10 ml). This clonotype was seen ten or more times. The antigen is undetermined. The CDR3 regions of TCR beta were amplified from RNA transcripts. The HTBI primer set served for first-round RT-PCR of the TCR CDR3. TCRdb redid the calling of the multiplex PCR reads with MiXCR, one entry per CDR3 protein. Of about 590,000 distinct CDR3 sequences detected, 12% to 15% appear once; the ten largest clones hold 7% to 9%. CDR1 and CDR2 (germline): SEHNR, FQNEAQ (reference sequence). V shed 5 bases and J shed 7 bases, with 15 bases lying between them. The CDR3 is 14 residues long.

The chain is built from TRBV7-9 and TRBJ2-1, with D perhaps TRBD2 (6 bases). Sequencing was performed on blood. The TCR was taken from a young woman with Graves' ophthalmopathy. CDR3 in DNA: TGTGCCAGCAGCCAGGCGGGGAGTCGGAATGAGCAGTTCTTC. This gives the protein CASSQAGSRNEQFF.